What follows describes a single T cell receptor beta chain. The antigen is not known. The data stem from a study of T cell repertoires in aging, cancer and after chemotherapy. Study-wide points: Across the chemotherapy interval, each cancer cohort showed higher median generation probability, suggesting thymic rebound.

This CDR3 has 14 residues. CDR1 and CDR2 from the germline V gene are MDHEN and SYDVKM. The V end was cut by 4 bases, the J end by 1 base, with 8 bases between. Rearranged V-D-J TRB sequences were amplified with a mixed TRB-A/B primer pool. TCRdb passed the multiplex PCR reads through MiXCR, listing each CDR3 protein once. Among fewer than 4,500 distinct CDR3 sequences listed, 27% were seen once. The template was genomic DNA from peripheral blood, not RNA. The sequenced sample was blood. V gene TRBV28 combines with J gene TRBJ1-3; D perhaps matches TRBD1 (5 bases). The source of this sequence is a human donor with a blood cancer. The chain's CDR3 is CASSSPGSGNTIYF. The CDR3 DNA sequence: TGTGCCAGCAGTTCTCCAGGGTCTGGAAACACCATATATTTT. Full variable domain (remainder filled in from reference TRBV28 and TRBJ1-3): DVKVTQSSRYLVKRTGEKVFLECVQDMDHENMFWYRQDPGLGLRLIYFSYDVKMKEKGDIPEGYSVSREKKERFSLILESASTNQTSMYLCASSSPGSGNTIYFGEGSWLTVV.